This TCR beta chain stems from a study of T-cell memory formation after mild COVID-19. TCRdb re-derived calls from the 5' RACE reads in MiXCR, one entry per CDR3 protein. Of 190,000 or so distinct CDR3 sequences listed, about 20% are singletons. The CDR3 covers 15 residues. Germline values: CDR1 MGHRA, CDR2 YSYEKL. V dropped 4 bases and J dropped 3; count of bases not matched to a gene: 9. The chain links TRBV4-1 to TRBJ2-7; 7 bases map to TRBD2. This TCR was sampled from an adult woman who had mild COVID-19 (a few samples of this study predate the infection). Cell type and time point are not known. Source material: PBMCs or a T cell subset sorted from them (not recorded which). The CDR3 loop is CASSPYGGTGYEQYF. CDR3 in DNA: TGCGCCAGCAGCCCCTACGGGGGGACCGGCTACGAGCAGTACTTC.